This note documents a single TCR beta chain sequence. This clonotype has at least ten counts. Its antigen specificity is not known. No base quality information exists; no much larger clone differs at one position. Amplification of TCR beta CDR3 regions was carried out from RNA transcripts. The first round of RT-PCR for the TCR CDR3 was performed with the HTBI primer set and the Qiagen OneStep RT-PCR kit. A second multiplex PCR round built the libraries, followed by size selection and purification. Paired-end sequencing of the libraries was performed with 100 bp reads on an Illumina HiSeq2000. The original pipeline was this. SOAPnuke was used to process the raw data, removing reads that contained adapters or uncalled bases, had a mean Phred below 15, or lacked an exact match to the constant primer or identifier. COPE v1.2.5 was used to merge high-quality paired reads, and clonotypes were defined as unique nucleotide sequences. MiTCR v1.1 was used to align the clonotypes against IMGT TRBV, TRBD and TRBJ reference segments. The analysis was restricted to V-J combinations with a frequency above 0.0001, which together covered around 99% of the repertoires. A TCS score was defined as the ratio between F50 (clonal expansion) and ExV (chaos), using BLOSUM62-based TCRdist between CDR3 peptides within each V-J. Welch's t-statistics and random forest reduced roughly 530 V-J features to about 12, which were used in a naive Bayes classifier (R e1071). The public sequencing data were trimmed at Q25 with fastp and processed into clonotypes with MiXCR by TCRdb, which kept only in-frame beta chains. One record per CDR3 amino acid sequence lists the most common genes and DNA. The V and J calls, along with clone size, are taken from TCRdb and not from the paper's own processing. This sample comprises about 360,000 distinct CDR3 sequences, roughly 13% of them detected only once. Of the sample, roughly 9.2% falls within the top ten clones.

This entry is derived from a study of T cells in Graves' hyperthyroidism and ophthalmopathy (dated by TCRdb to about 2019). Concerning the study at large: Peripheral blood was sampled at the time of initial diagnosis, prior to any treatment. In more than 5 Graves' hyperthyroidism patients, the study also compared T-cell repertoires from thyroid tissue with T-cell repertoires from blood. After blood sampling, hyperthyroidism patients were treated with methimazole at a starting dose of 30 mg daily, and ophthalmopathy patients were treated with high-dose intravenous methylprednisolone. An independent validation cohort of fewer than 20 hyperthyroidism patients and 17 patients who later progressed to ophthalmopathy tested prospective prediction of ophthalmopathy. The 85 to 100 discovery patients were divided at random into training and test sets in a 7:3 ratio. A discovery cohort of approximately 97 patients, 43 with Graves' ophthalmopathy and approximately 57 with stable Graves' hyperthyroidism, was used to find distinguishing TCR V-J signatures. The paper reports TCR Vbeta CDR3 sequencing of fewer than 150 peripheral blood samples: some 41 ophthalmopathy, fewer than 80 hyperthyroidism and 17 progressor patients. What the study reported, not specific to this receptor: Ophthalmopathy was separated from stable hyperthyroidism by a 13 V-J signature model, with roughly 88% sensitivity and just over 81% specificity obtained in cross-validation and 80%/75% obtained in testing. Blood samples also contained most of the expanded thyroid clonotypes (frequency above 0.001), which suggests that blood repertoires may reflect thyroid immune responses. Sample size was not statistically predetermined, and blinding of investigators to group allocation was not performed. In validation, the model predicted progression to ophthalmopathy with over 65% sensitivity and approximately 74% specificity, a median of roughly seven months before onset.

A patient counted as having stable Graves' hyperthyroidism if no progression to ophthalmopathy occurred over 18 months of follow-up. The hyperthyroidism patients were between 18 and 65 years old and newly diagnosed, with a disease duration of less than 2 months. Exclusion was applied to patients with uncontrolled infections, other autoimmune diseases, pregnancy or lactation. Diagnoses relied on clinical symptoms, serum thyroxine and TRAb, thyroid ultrasound and orbital computed tomography. PBMCs were separated from roughly 10 ml of fresh peripheral blood using Ficoll-Paque density gradient centrifugation. Trizol reagent was used to extract total RNA, and RNA quality was then checked on an Agilent 2100 Bioanalyzer. This TCR was sampled from a woman under 30 with Graves' hyperthyroidism. Sample: blood.

The CDR3 amino acid sequence is: CASSEGPGPYEQYF. The DNA reads TGTGCCAGCAGTGAGGGGCCAGGTCCCTACGAGCAGTACTTC. Here the chain combines TRBV2 and TRBJ2-7; possibly the D gene is TRBD1, per 5 matching bases. V and J lose 3 bases and 2 bases, and a span of 11 bases separates them. Counted from cysteine to phenylalanine, this CDR3 has 14 amino acids. Of all the DNA, just the CDR3 is kept, 42 bases in frame from base 1. Looking up the germline V gene yields CDR1 SNHLY and CDR2 FYNNEI.